The clone carrying this T cell receptor beta chain was detected ten times or more. V lost 1 base and J lost 1; bases outside the gene matches: 9. Germline CDR1 and CDR2: MNHEY and SMNVEV (reference sequence). This CDR3 has 17 amino acids. This specimen comes from a study of glioma-infiltrating T cells. TCR alpha and beta CDR3 regions were amplified from RNA using iRepertoire nested multiplex PCR. TCRdb re-called the multiplex PCR reads through MiXCR, storing one row per CDR3 protein. The sample shows under 150,000 distinct CDR3 sequences, about 22% of them seen only once. The origin of this receptor is a human donor with low-grade glioma or glioblastoma, undergoing nonglioma brain surgery, or in good health (not recorded which). The chain recombines TRBV27 with TRBJ1-2, with 7 positions matching TRBD1. Sequencing was done on a sample of glioma tissue, nonneoplastic brain tissue, or PBMCs (not recorded which). CDR3 nucleotide sequence: TGTGCCAGCAGTTTATGGTCCTCCGGGACAGTTAACTATGGCTACACCTTC. It codes for CASSLWSSGTVNYGYTF.